This record covers a single T cell receptor beta chain. These data belong to a study of human CD8 memory T cell subsets. Making the TCR beta libraries relied on UMI-labeled 5' RACE. Reprocessing the 5' RACE reads, TCRdb reports a single entry for every CDR3 protein and omits DNA. This sample's table reports 5,000 or so distinct CDR3 sequences. The germline gives CDR1 SSHAT, CDR2 FNYEAQ (reference sequence). The CDR3 totals 15 residues. The gene calls are TRBV7-7 and TRBJ2-5. Specimen: CD8+ T cells from PBMCs. The receptor comes from a human donor in good health. CDR3: CASSLAASSWETQYF.